This paragraph covers one TCR beta chain sequence. Its cognate antigen is unknown. Germline assignment: CDR1 MNHEY and CDR2 SVGAGI. Trimming at V came to 2 bases and at J to 8 bases, leaving 6 bases not matched to a gene. This CDR3 comprises 14 residues. This sample was included in a study of T cell responses to AZD1222 COVID-19 vaccine. The repertoire was sequenced with immunoSEQ multiplex PCR; TCRdb's copy has only in-frame clones and lacks some. The table lists roughly 130,000 clones, just over 85% of them singletons. General study findings and limits: A mostly white British donor set with more females was recruited, and clonal diversity was possibly underestimated. Nearly half of spike-specific TCRs reportedly target variant regions that are unmutated in the B.1.351 and B.1.1.7 variants. Dominant CD4 TCR responses targeted spike regions 160-218 and 743-854. Spike-specific TCR breadth and depth were elevated following two AZD1222 doses.

The source of this sequence is an adult in good health. This chain joins TRBV6-5 and TRBJ2-1, with TRBD2 matching 7 bases. This material consisted of peripheral blood, taken on day 0 of AZD1222 vaccination. DNA for the CDR3: TGTGCCAGCAGTTACGGGGGAGGGGTGGATGAGCAGTTCTTC. Its protein product is CASSYGGGVDEQFF.